The 15 T cell receptor beta chains reported below all come from one sample, sequenced in a study of cytomegalovirus exposure and HLA in healthy donors. Vbeta (60) and Jbeta (13) primers were used in the PCR. Clones were read by immunoSEQ multiplex PCR, and TCRdb kept only the in-frame ones, dropping some. Counted here are tens of thousands of clones, 76% occurring once; the ten biggest clones make up around 1.4%. Sequencing was done on a sample of PBMCs. The receptor source for this set is a male donor in good health and CMV-seronegative.

The chain carries TRBV7-8 and TRBJ1-5; 9 nucleotides line up with TRBD1. This CDR3 spans 15 amino acids. Germline CDR1 is SGHVS and CDR2 is FQNEAQ. J was trimmed by 1 base and V by 3 bases; bases with no gene match: 1. The CDR3 sequence: CASSLDRGSNQPQHF. CDR3 DNA sequence: TGTGCCAGCAGCTTGGACAGGGGCAGCAATCAGCCCCAGCATTTT. Based on the CDR3 plus reference TRBV7-8 and TRBJ1-5, the full variable domain is GAGVSQSPRYKVAKRGQDVALRCDPISGHVSLFWYQQALGQGPEFLTYFQNEAQLDKSGLPSDRFFAERPEGSVSTLKIQRTQQEDSAVYLCASSLDRGSNQPQHFGDGTRLSIL.

The rearrangement links TRBV7-9 to TRBJ2-5, with 8 bases lining up with TRBD2. With V trimmed by 5 bases and J by 0 bases, 2 bases remained unmatched. The CDR3 has 14 residues. CDR1 is SEHNR and CDR2 is FQNEAQ in the germline V gene (reference sequence). CDR3 region: CASSTTSDQETQYF. The CDR3 DNA sequence: TGTGCCAGCAGCACGACTAGCGACCAAGAGACCCAGTACTTC.

The rearrangement joins TRBV10-2 to TRBJ1-1; D may be TRBD1 (5 bases). Between the trimmed V and J ends, which lost 4 bases and 5 bases, there was a span of 14 bases. This CDR3 has 14 residues. Germline assignment: CDR1 WSHSY and CDR2 SAAADI. As DNA, the CDR3 is TGCGCCAGCAGTGGCGGGGGAAGTAAAACTGAAGCTTTCTTT. This translates into CASSGGGSKTEAFF.

This clone has only a few counts. The rearrangement joins TRBV9 to TRBJ2-7; TRBD2 might be the D (6 bases). The germline V gene encodes CDR1 SGDLS and CDR2 YYNGEE. Trimming removed 0 bases at V and 5 bases at J, with 9 bases between. The CDR3 totals 13 residues. CDR3 region: CASSVGGGNEQYF. The CDR3 DNA reads as TGTGCCAGCAGCGTAGGGGGAGGCAACGAGCAGTACTTC.

This clone was picked up one time. The V gene is TRBV9, the J gene TRBJ2-1; a weak D match, TRBD2 (7 bases). Germline V gene data show CDR1 as SGDLS and CDR2 as YYNGEE. Trimming left V 4 bases short and J 5 bases short, with 16 bases between. This CDR3 spans 15 amino acids. The CDR3 sequence is CASSLRGTTNNEQFF. CDR3 nucleotides: TGTGCCAGCAGCCTAAGGGGGACTACCAACAATGAGCAGTTCTTC.

The chain couples TRBV5-1 to TRBJ2-1, with D perhaps TRBD1 (7 bases). Trimming left V 7 bases short and J 3 bases short, with 17 bases between. In germline, CDR1 is SGHRS, CDR2 YFSETQ. There are 15 residues in the CDR3. CDR3 loop: CASEVGGTDYNEQFF. For the CDR3, the DNA is TGCGCCAGCGAAGTTGGCGGGACAGACTACAATGAGCAGTTCTTC.

V is TRBV7-9 and J is TRBJ2-1; perhaps TRBD2 as D (6 bases). The CDR3 length is 16 residues. Looked up from germline, CDR1 is SEHNR and CDR2 is FQNEAQ (reference sequence). Trimming pared 2 bases from V and 0 bases from J, leaving 11 bases between. The CDR3 sequence: CASSLRDGSSYNEQFF. DNA of the CDR3: TGTGCCAGCAGCTTAAGGGACGGGAGCTCCTACAATGAGCAGTTCTTC.

This clone has a single count. The DNA for the CDR3 is TGTGCCTGGGGGAGAGACAGGTTTTACTATGGCTACACCTTC. Translation: CAWGRDRFYYGYTF. The rearrangement joins TRBV30 to TRBJ1-2, with D perhaps matching TRBD1 (6 bases). V lost 5 bases and J 3 bases, leaving 16 bases between the germline ends. The germline V gene has CDR1 GTSNPN and CDR2 SVGIG (reference sequence). The CDR3 extends over 14 amino acids.

The V call is TRBV19, the J call TRBJ2-1; perhaps TRBD2 as D (6 bases). The CDR3 runs 15 residues. From germline, CDR1 is LNHDA and CDR2 SQIVND (reference sequence). Trimming removed 3 bases at V and 10 bases at J, with 19 bases between. The DNA of the CDR3 is TGTGCCAGTAGTATCGTCGGCGGCCCTGGGGGGGAGCAGTTCTTC. Translating it yields CASSIVGGPGGEQFF.

V usage is TRBV9 and J usage is TRBJ2-3; D perhaps matches TRBD2 (5 bases). In germline, CDR1 is SGDLS, CDR2 YYNGEE. Trimming removed 7 bases from V and 3 bases from J, with 12 bases in between. This CDR3 comprises 13 residues. Written as DNA, the CDR3 is TGTGCCAGCGAGGGCCATTCGACAGATACGCAGTATTTT. Protein product: CASEGHSTDTQYF.

This rearrangement joins TRBV28 to TRBJ1-1; the match to TRBD1 covers 8 bases. The CDR3 length is 17 residues. The germline CDR1 and CDR2 sequences are MDHEN and SYDVKM. Unmatched junction bases numbered 11, after V lost 4 bases and J lost 1 base. CDR3 protein: CASSSWTGYPSNTEAFF. The CDR3 DNA reads as TGTGCCAGCAGTTCTTGGACAGGGTACCCATCGAACACTGAAGCTTTCTTT. Filled out from reference TRBV28 and TRBJ1-1, the complete variable domain reads DVKVTQSSRYLVKRTGEKVFLECVQDMDHENMFWYRQDPGLGLRLIYFSYDVKMKEKGDIPEGYSVSREKKERFSLILESASTNQTSMYLCASSSWTGYPSNTEAFFGQGTRLTVV.

This clone has only a few counts. This sample includes further DNA sequences coding for the same CDR3. The chain combines TRBV27 with TRBJ1-2, with TRBD1 matching over 7 bases. V shed 6 bases and J 3 bases; nucleotides not matched to a gene: 4. Germline assignment: CDR1 MNHEY and CDR2 SMNVEV (reference sequence). This CDR3 has 13 amino acids. The CDR3 sequence is CASSNGQDYGYTF. The DNA of the CDR3 is TGTGCCAGCAGCAACGGACAGGACTATGGCTACACCTTC.

This chain joins TRBV10-3 and TRBJ2-1; 9 bases agree with TRBD1. CDR1 is ENHRY, CDR2 SYGVKD, per germline. The junction had 8 bases not matched to a gene; V was cut back by 11 bases and J by 6 bases. This CDR3 has 13 residues. The CDR3 DNA reads as TGTGCCGCCGGGACAGGGCAGGGCAATGAGCAGTTCTTC. Residues: CAAGTGQGNEQFF.

This sequence joins TRBV11-1 and TRBJ2-5; 7 positions match TRBD1. The germline V gene has CDR1 SGHAT and CDR2 FQDESV (reference sequence). V lost 5 bases and J lost 5; bases outside the gene matches: 5. The CDR3 loop spans 13 amino acids. In nucleotides, the CDR3 is TGTGCCAGCAGCAACGACAGGGATGAGACCCAGTACTTC. It encodes CASSNDRDETQYF.

This sequence joins TRBV5-6 and TRBJ2-7, with 7 bases fitting TRBD1. Germline loops: CDR1 SGHDT, CDR2 YYEEEE. CDR3 size: 13 residues. The junction had 2 bases not matched to a gene; V was cut back by 3 bases and J by 2 bases. CDR3 protein: CASSYGTAYEQYF. CDR3 coding DNA: TGTGCCAGCAGCTACGGGACAGCCTACGAGCAGTACTTC.